This paragraph reports one T cell receptor beta chain. This entry is derived from a study of Ad26.COV2.S vaccination and SARS-CoV-2 variants. Turning to the study itself: Participant was drawn from the COV1001 Ad26.COV2.S trial arm. Intramuscularly, Ad26.COV2.S was given either once or twice, 56 days apart.

Profiled with immunoSEQ multiplex PCR; TCRdb holds only in-frame clones, not every one. The sample lists around 300,000 clones; 75% to 90% were seen once. CDR1 is MNHEY and CDR2 is SMNVEV in the germline V gene (reference sequence). CDR3 length: 15 amino acids. V lost 3 bases to trimming and J lost 4 bases, with 13 bases between them. Treatment defined: roughly 18 received Ad26.COV2.S at low or high dose, single or two shots; five or six received placebo; per-sample allocation not given. Sampling occurred on day 63 after the first vaccine or placebo injection. The gene calls are TRBV27 and TRBJ2-4; tentatively, D is TRBD1 (6 bases). The source material was peripheral blood, sampled in a trial of Ad26.COV2.S vaccine versus placebo. The source is a person between 18 and 65 years old who received the Ad26.COV2.S COVID-19 vaccine or a placebo. The CDR3 here is CASSFGTSPKNIQYF. CDR3 bases: TGTGCCAGCAGTTTCGGGACATCGCCGAAAAACATTCAGTACTTC.